The text below deals with one TCR beta chain. The antigen is unknown. The repertoire was sequenced with immunoSEQ multiplex PCR; TCRdb's copy has only in-frame clones and lacks some. The profile shows about 800,000 clones, 96% of them singletons. V shed 0 bases and J 14 bases; nucleotides not matched to a gene: 8. This CDR3 is 13 amino acids long. Germline lookup yields CDR1 GTSNPN and CDR2 SVGIG (reference sequence). These data come from a study of shared clonotypes between healthy human individuals. Whole-study context: Used for every donor were three CD4 naive, three CD4 memory, two CD8 naive and one CD8 memory plate.

Notes on the study in general: Clonotype sharing among donors was thought likely to change with sequencing depth.

CD8 cells classed as naive were CD45RO-negative and positively selected for CCR7, excluding terminally differentiated effector memory CD45RA+ cells. J is TRBJ2-4 and V is TRBV30; 9 nucleotides line up with TRBD1. This TCR was sampled from a man aged 30-40 years in good health. Sequencing used naive CD8+ T cells sorted from blood. The DNA of the CDR3 is TGTGCCTGGAGTGTATGGGACAGGGACAACAAGTACTTC. This codes for CAWSVWDRDNKYF.